This TCR beta chain comes out of a study of blood T cell repertoires in COVID-19. Looking at the study overall: Sites in the United States, Italy and Spain provided acute and convalescent COVID-19 samples. In each case, the material was cDNA or gDNA derived from T cells, B-cell-depleted T cells, or PBMCs.

CDR1 and CDR2 from the germline V gene are DFQATT and SNEGSKA (reference sequence). The V and J ends lost 6 bases and 0 bases respectively, with 5 bases between them. The CDR3 is made up of 11 amino acids. Assignments of participants to cohorts depended upon their own reported clinical history. Source study methods: The assay estimated nucleated cells by amplifying reference gene primers. Method: immunoSEQ multiplex PCR; TCRdb's copy keeps in-frame clones and lacks some. The D gene and trimming were derived from the DNA, and the V and J assignments and clone size from that table. This sample has around 340,000 clones, with almost 90% found just once.

The sequence came from a woman aged 25-40 years who had been exposed to COVID-19. The sequencing input was PBMCs or T cells enriched from blood (not recorded which). The rearrangement joins TRBV20-1 to TRBJ2-5; D is undetermined. The CDR3 nucleotides are TGCAGTGCCCAGAACCAAGAGACCCAGTACTTC. Its translation is CSAQNQETQYF.